One sample yielded the 11 T cell receptor beta chains listed below, sequenced in a study of T cells of healthy individuals. Using its own MiXCR run on the 5' RACE reads, TCRdb lists one record per CDR3 protein. The table has fewer than 90,000 distinct CDR3 sequences, about 5% seen once. The receptors come from a female donor in good health.

This clonotype has only a few counts. The chain links TRBV20-1 to TRBJ2-7; 8 nucleotides align to TRBD2. The ends lost 3 bases at V and 0 bases at J; junction bases unmatched: 10. CDR3 length equals 16 residues. CDR1 and CDR2 (germline): DFQATT, SNEGSKA (reference sequence). In nucleotides, the CDR3 is TGCAGTGCTAGGTCTCCGGGACTAGGGAGCTCCTACGAGCAGTACTTC. Protein product: CSARSPGLGSSYEQYF.

This clonotype came up many times. CDR3 in DNA: TGTGCCAGCAGGACGCAACAGGGCAGAGCGCAGTATTTT. It specifies CASRTQQGRAQYF. The rearrangement links TRBV28 to TRBJ2-3; D might be TRBD1 (6 bases). The CDR3 consists of 13 residues. V was shortened by 6 bases and J by 10 bases, with 17 bases between the two germline ends. Germline V lookup: CDR1 MDHEN, CDR2 SYDVKM.

This clonotype was found many times. Here the CDR3 DNA reads TGCAGCGTCGAGACAGGAGTGATAGGGGCTGAAGCTTTCTTT. Its translation is CSVETGVIGAEAFF. The chain combines TRBV29-1 with TRBJ1-1; possibly TRBD1 for D (6 bases). V lost 6 bases and J 6 bases, leaving 20 bases between the germline ends. The CDR3 has 14 residues. Germline V gives CDR1 SQVTM, CDR2 ANQGSEA.

This clonotype was seen a few times. The V call is TRBV6-2 or TRBV6-3, the J call TRBJ2-3; 9 bases match TRBD2. Germline trimming cut 6 bases from V and 1 base from J; bases unmatched to any gene: 2. The V gene's germline CDR1 is MNHEY and CDR2 SVGEGT. CDR3 length: 14 amino acids. DNA for the CDR3: TGTGCCAGCAGGTTAGCGGGAGGCACAGATACGCAGTATTTT. This sequence encodes CASRLAGGTDTQYF.

The chain employs TRBV30 and TRBJ2-3; TRBD2 matches at 11 bases. The V gene end was trimmed by 2 bases and the J gene end by 2 bases; junction bases not matched to a gene: 3. CDR3 size: 15 residues. Germline loops: CDR1 GTSNPN, CDR2 SVGIG (reference sequence). The CDR3 DNA sequence: TGTGCCTGGAGTAGACTAGCGGGGCTCACAGATACGCAGTATTTT. Translating gives CAWSRLAGLTDTQYF.

The chain carries TRBV6-2 or TRBV6-3 and TRBJ2-1; 7 bases map to TRBD2. Germline CDR1 reads MNHEY; CDR2 reads SVGEGT. The CDR3 length is 14 residues. Germline trimming cut 0 bases from V and 8 bases from J; bases unmatched to any gene: 4. The CDR3 spells CASSYSGGGDEQFF. DNA of the CDR3: TGTGCCAGCAGTTACTCTGGGGGGGGGGATGAGCAGTTCTTC.

This chain uses TRBV27 with TRBJ2-1, with 10 bases fitting TRBD2. The CDR3 consists of 16 residues. Germline V gene data show CDR1 as MNHEY and CDR2 as SMNVEV (reference sequence). The V segment lost 2 bases and the J segment 5 bases; nucleotides outside the gene matches: 6. The DNA of the CDR3 is TGTGCCAGCAGTTTACTCCCCCTAGCGGGAGACAATGAGCAGTTCTTC. Protein sequence: CASSLLPLAGDNEQFF.

This clonotype showed up many times. The J gene is TRBJ1-1, the V gene TRBV5-1, with TRBD1 as a possible D gene (5 bases). The V gene's germline CDR1 is SGHRS and CDR2 YFSETQ. V lost 4 bases, J lost 6 bases, and 19 bases lay in between. The CDR3 is 15 residues long. The CDR3 DNA reads TGCGCCAGCAGCGCCAGAAGAGGGGTCGGCGCTGAAGCTTTCTTT. This translates into CASSARRGVGAEAFF.

The table lists this clonotype with many counts. The chain uses TRBV5-5 and TRBJ2-2, with D possibly TRBD2 on 6 matching bases. Trimming took 2 bases from V and 5 from J, leaving 16 bases between them. CDR1 and CDR2 (germline): SGHKS, YYEKEE (reference sequence). The CDR3 spans 16 residues. In DNA form, the CDR3 reads TGTGCCAGCAGCTTTTCGTCGGGAGTGGTAACCGGGGAGCTGTTTTTT. This encodes CASSFSSGVVTGELFF.

This clonotype occurred many times. CDR3 nucleotides: TGCGCCAGCACCACGGCGGGGGCCCAGAACACTGAAGCTTTCTTT. Protein sequence: CASTTAGAQNTEAFF. The chain uses TRBV5-1 and TRBJ1-1; weak D call: TRBD1 (6 bases). The CDR3 runs to 15 residues. Germline CDR1 SGHRS, CDR2 YFSETQ. Trimming shortened V by 6 bases and J by 1 base, and 16 bases separated the two germline ends.

This clonotype was seen repeatedly, ten times or more. CDR3 coding DNA: TGCGCCAGCAGGTACAGGGAGGGTAATTCTGAAGCTTTCTTT. It translates to CASRYREGNSEAFF. The chain uses TRBV4-1 and TRBJ1-1; perhaps TRBD1 as D (6 bases). The germline gives CDR1 MGHRA, CDR2 YSYEKL. The ends were cut back, 6 bases at V and 6 bases at J, with 17 bases in the middle. CDR3 length: 14 residues.